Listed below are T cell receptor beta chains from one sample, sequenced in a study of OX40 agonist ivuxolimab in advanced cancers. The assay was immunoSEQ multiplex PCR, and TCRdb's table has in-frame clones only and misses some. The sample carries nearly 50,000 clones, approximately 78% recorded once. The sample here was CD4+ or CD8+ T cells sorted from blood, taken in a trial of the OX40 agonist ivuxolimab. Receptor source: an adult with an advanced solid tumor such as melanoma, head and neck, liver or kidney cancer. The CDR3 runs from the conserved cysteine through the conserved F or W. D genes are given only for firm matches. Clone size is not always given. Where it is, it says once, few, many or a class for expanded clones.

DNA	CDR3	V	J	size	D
TGTGCCAGCAGTTATGGTCTATTGAGGGAGGGCAGTGAGCAGTTCTTC	CASSYGLLREGSEQFF	TRBV6-5	TRBJ2-1	NA	TRBD2
TGTGCCAGCAGTTACCAACGCCCGGGACAGGGAAGGGATGAGCAGTTCTTC	CASSYQRPGQGRDEQFF	TRBV27	TRBJ2-1	NA	TRBD1
TGTGCCAGCAGCTTAGTTCGGCCTAGAAGCAATGAGCAGTTCTTC	CASSLVRPRSNEQFF	TRBV7-9	TRBJ2-1	few	NA
TGTGCCAGCAGTCTGGACAGGGCAGGGGGCTACACCTTC	CASSLDRAGGYTF	TRBV6-1	TRBJ1-2	NA	TRBD1
TGTGCCAGCAGCTTAGTTACAACCGGGACAGGGGACGGCGAGCAGTACTTC	CASSLVTTGTGDGEQYF	TRBV5-4	TRBJ2-7	NA	TRBD1
TGCGCCAGCAGCTTGGGACTAGCGGACCTCTACGAGCAGTACTTC	CASSLGLADLYEQYF	TRBV5-1	TRBJ2-7	NA	TRBD2
TGCGCCAGCAGCTTGACAGGCTCCTATGGCTACACCTTC	CASSLTGSYGYTF	TRBV4-3	TRBJ1-2	NA	NA
TGTGCCAGCAGTTACTACAGGATCAATCAGCCCCAGCATTTT	CASSYYRINQPQHF	TRBV6-5	TRBJ1-5	NA	NA
TGTGCCAGCAGCACCTCAACCCCCGGGACAGGGTTAGCCGGGGAGCTGTTTTTT	CASSTSTPGTGLAGELFF	TRBV9	TRBJ2-2	few	TRBD1
TGTGCCAGCAGGGACGGACAGGCCTCCTACGAGCAGTACTTC	CASRDGQASYEQYF	TRBV6-6	TRBJ2-7	NA	TRBD1
TGTGCCAGCAGCTCTAGCGTAGGGGGCGCGGCGGACGTCTATGGCTACACCTTC	CASSSSVGGAADVYGYTF	TRBV11-2	TRBJ1-2	NA	TRBD1
TGTGCCAGCAGGTTAGGACAGGGAGGCTCCTACAATGAGCAGTTCTTC	CASRLGQGGSYNEQFF	TRBV11-3	TRBJ2-1	NA	TRBD1
TGTGCCAGTAGAACGGACGGCAACTATGGCTACACCTTC	CASRTDGNYGYTF	TRBV19	TRBJ1-2	NA	NA
TGTGCCACCAGCAGAAAGACAGGGATCAATCAGCCCCAGCATTTT	CATSRKTGINQPQHF	TRBV15	TRBJ1-5	NA	TRBD1
TGCGCCAGCAGCTTGAGACGGGACTCCCAAGAGACCCAGTACTTC	CASSLRRDSQETQYF	TRBV5-1	TRBJ2-5	few	NA
TGTGCCAGTTCCTCGGGGGAGGGATACAATGAGCAGTTCTTC	CASSSGEGYNEQFF	TRBV19	TRBJ2-1	NA	TRBD2